This T cell receptor beta chain is drawn from a study of cytomegalovirus exposure and HLA in healthy donors. Germline CDR1 and CDR2: SGHRS and YFSETQ. V gave up 0 bases and J gave up 0 bases, with 15 bases separating them. CDR3 length: 17 amino acids. To note about this clone: The antigen is unknown.

This PCR relied on a set of 60 Vbeta primers and 13 Jbeta primers. Profiling relied on immunoSEQ multiplex PCR, and the TCRdb table lists in-frame clones only, not all of them. The sample lists 120,000 or so clones, roughly 80% occurring once. Whole-study findings and limits: Researchers counted around 180 TCR beta chains as cytomegalovirus-associated. The study had only CMV serostatus as immune exposure information.

The receptor comes from a female donor in good health and CMV-seropositive. The chain combines TRBV5-1 with TRBJ1-1; a weak D match, TRBD1 (5 bases). The specimen sequenced was PBMCs. CDR3 residues: CASSLVQGPFMNTEAFF. The CDR3 bases are TGCGCCAGCAGCTTGGTGCAGGGCCCTTTCATGAACACTGAAGCTTTCTTT. The whole variable domain, remainder taken from reference TRBV5-1 and TRBJ1-1, is KAGVTQTPRYLIKTRGQQVTLSCSPISGHRSVSWYQQTPGQGLQFLFEYFSETQRNKGNFPGRFSGRQFSNSRSEMNVSTLELGDSALYLCASSLVQGPFMNTEAFFGQGTRLTVV.